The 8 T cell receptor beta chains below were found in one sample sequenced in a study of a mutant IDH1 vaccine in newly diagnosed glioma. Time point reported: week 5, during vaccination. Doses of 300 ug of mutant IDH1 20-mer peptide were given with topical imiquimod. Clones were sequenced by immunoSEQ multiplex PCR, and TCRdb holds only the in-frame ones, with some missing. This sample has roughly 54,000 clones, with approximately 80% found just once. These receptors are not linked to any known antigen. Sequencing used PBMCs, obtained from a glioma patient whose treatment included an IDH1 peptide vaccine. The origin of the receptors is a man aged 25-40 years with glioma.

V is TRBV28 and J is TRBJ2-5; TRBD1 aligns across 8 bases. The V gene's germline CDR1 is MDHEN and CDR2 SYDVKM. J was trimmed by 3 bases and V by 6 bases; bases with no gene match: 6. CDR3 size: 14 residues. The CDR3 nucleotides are TGTGCCAGCAGGGACAGGGCATGGGAAGAGACCCAGTACTTC. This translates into CASRDRAWEETQYF.

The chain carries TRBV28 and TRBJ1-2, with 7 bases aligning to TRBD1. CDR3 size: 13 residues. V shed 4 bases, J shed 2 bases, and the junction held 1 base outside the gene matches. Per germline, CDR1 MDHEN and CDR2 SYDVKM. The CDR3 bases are TGTGCCAGCAGTTCGGGACAGAACTATGGCTACACCTTC. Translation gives CASSSGQNYGYTF.

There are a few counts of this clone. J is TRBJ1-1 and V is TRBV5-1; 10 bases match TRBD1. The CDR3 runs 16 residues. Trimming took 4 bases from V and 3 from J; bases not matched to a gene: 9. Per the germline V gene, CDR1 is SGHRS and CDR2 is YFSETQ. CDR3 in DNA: TGCGCCAGCAGCGATACCTGGGACAGGGGTTACACTGAAGCTTTCTTT. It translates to CASSDTWDRGYTEAFF.

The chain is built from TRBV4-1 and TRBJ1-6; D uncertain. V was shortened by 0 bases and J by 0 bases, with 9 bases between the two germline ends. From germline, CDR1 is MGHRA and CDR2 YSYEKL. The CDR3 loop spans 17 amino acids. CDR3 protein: CASSQEWRSSYNSPLHF. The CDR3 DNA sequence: TGCGCCAGCAGCCAAGAATGGAGGAGCTCCTATAATTCACCCCTCCACTTT.

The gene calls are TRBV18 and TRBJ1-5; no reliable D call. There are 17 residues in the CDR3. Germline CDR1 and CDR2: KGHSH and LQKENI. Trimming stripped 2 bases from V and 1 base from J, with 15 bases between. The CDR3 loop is CASSPLGRSGSNQPQHF. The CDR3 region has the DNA TGTGCCAGCTCACCATTAGGTAGGAGCGGGAGCAATCAGCCCCAGCATTTT.

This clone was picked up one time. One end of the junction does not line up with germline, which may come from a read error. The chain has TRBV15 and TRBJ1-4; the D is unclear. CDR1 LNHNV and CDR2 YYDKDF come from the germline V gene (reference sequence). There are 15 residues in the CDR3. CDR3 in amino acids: CATGRDPGTNEKLFF. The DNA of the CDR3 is TGTGCCACCGGCAGAGATCCGGGGACTAATGAAAAACTGTTTTTT.

In nucleotides, the CDR3 is TGTGCCAGCAGCGCCCTACATAATTCCAAAGATACGCAGTATTTT. This codes for CASSALHNSKDTQYF. V and J are TRBV9 and TRBJ2-3, with D unclear. Germline V lookup: CDR1 SGDLS, CDR2 YYNGEE. The CDR3 spans 15 residues. The V and J ends lost 3 bases and 5 bases respectively, with 16 bases between them.

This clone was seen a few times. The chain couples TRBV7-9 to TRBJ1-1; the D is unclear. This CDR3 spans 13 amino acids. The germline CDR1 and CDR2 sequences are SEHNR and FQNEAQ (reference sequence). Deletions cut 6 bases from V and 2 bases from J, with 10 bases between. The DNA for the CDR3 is TGTGCCAGCAGTTACCTTCAAAACACTGAAGCTTTCTTT. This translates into CASSYLQNTEAFF.